The clone carrying this TCR beta chain has at least ten counts. As yet, its antigen is unknown. These data belong to a study of regulatory T cells in long-lasting Graves disease. Time point reported: newly diagnosed GD, antithyroid drugs for less than 3 months. There was RNA extracted from PBMCs, and the TCR library was made from it. Those enrolled as patients came out of an endocrinology department in Xi'an, China. Assembly of TCR beta libraries relied on iRepertoire HTBI primers together with Arm-PCR of CDR3 regions. TCRdb recomputed calls from the multiplex PCR reads with MiXCR, one row per CDR3 protein. The data contain 680,000 or so distinct CDR3 sequences, roughly 15% of them singletons. V was pared by 6 bases and J by 2 bases, with 14 bases between. The CDR3 sequence is 14 residues long. Whole-study results and caveats: Accuracy was perhaps lowered by the small sample size. Thyroid tissue went unexamined; only peripheral blood was analyzed.

The sample was also linked to a second study, of T cells in Graves' hyperthyroidism and ophthalmopathy. That work contributes: Exclusion of a patient resulted from uncontrolled infection, other autoimmune disease, pregnancy or lactation.

The sequencing here drew on peripheral blood mononuclear cells (PBMCs), taken at new diagnosis, from a patient treated with antithyroid drugs. This chain uses TRBV12-3 or TRBV12-4 with TRBJ2-7; perhaps TRBD1 as D (5 bases). The TCR sequence derives from a woman between 25 and 40 years old with Graves disease. The CDR3 sequence: CASSALGQAYEQYF. The CDR3 DNA reads as TGTGCCAGCAGCGCCTTGGGGCAAGCCTACGAGCAGTACTTC.